This T cell receptor beta chain originates from a study of cytomegalovirus exposure and HLA in healthy donors. Primers for the PCR totalled 60 Vbeta and 13 Jbeta. Only in-frame clones appear in the TCRdb table, and some are missing; sequencing was by immunoSEQ multiplex PCR. This table holds 120,000 to 150,000 clones, approximately 72% found once. Germline-derived CDR1 and CDR2 are SGHRS and YFSETQ. V was pared by 3 bases and J by 0 bases, with 13 bases between. This CDR3 contains 17 residues. The V gene is TRBV5-1, the J gene TRBJ2-6; weak D call: TRBD1 (6 bases). The clonotype was recovered from a man aged 40-49 years in good health and CMV-seronegative. Input material: PBMCs. CDR3 protein: CASSSGTRYSGANVLTF. The DNA for the CDR3 is TGCGCCAGCAGCTCCGGGACACGATACTCTGGGGCCAACGTCCTGACTTTC.